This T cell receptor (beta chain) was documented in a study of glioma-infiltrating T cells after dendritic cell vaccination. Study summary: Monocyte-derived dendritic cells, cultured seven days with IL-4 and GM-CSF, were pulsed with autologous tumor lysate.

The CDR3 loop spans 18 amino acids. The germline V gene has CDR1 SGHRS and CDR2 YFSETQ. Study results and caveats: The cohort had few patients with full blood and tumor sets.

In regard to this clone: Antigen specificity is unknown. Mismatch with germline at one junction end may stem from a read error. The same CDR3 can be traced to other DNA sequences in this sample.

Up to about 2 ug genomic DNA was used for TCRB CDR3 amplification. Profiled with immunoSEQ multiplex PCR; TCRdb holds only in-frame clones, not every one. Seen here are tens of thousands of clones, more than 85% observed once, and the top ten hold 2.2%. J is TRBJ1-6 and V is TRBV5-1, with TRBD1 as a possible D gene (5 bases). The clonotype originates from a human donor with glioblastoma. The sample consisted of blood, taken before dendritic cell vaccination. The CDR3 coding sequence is TGCGCCAGCAGCACGCGGGACCCCCTATCAGCCTATAATTCCCCCCTCCACTTT. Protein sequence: CASSTRDPLSAYNSPLHF.